A selection of T cell receptor beta chains follows, all from one sample in a study of T-cell reconstitution after alpha-beta-depleted transplantation in children. TCRdb used MiXCR to reprocess the PCR reads, holding one entry per CDR3 protein. The sample records around 600,000 distinct CDR3 sequences, around 23% being singletons. Source: PBMCs, mostly from graft donor cells, taken 360 days after TCRalphabeta/CD19-depleted stem cell transplant. These receptor sequences come from a boy under three years old who had a stem cell transplant for acute myeloid leukemia, so the T cells may come from the graft donor. Each CDR3 is given with its conserved first and last residue. Size is stated for part of the rows, as once, few or many counts, or as a class when the clone is expanded.

>TRBJ2-3|-|TRBV5-6
CASSQDRPDTQYF
>TRBJ1-1|-|TRBV7-2
CASSFTTRNTEAFF
>TRBJ1-5|few|TRBV12-3/TRBV12-4
CASSLSLDRGNQPQHF
>TRBJ2-7|few|TRBV27
CATVLGYEQYF
>TRBJ2-2|many|TRBV12-3/TRBV12-4
CASSWGDAPGELFF
>TRBJ1-2|few|TRBV29-1
CSGLGTGLDYGYTF
>TRBJ2-7|-|TRBV5-1
CASSLRLAGVQYF
>TRBJ2-1|many|TRBV7-8
CASSLAGGGATYEQFF
>TRBJ1-1|-|TRBV29-1
CSVLASNTEAFF
>TRBJ1-3|once|TRBV4-2
CASSPQVRGSSGNTIYF
>TRBJ2-5|-|TRBV6-5
CASSYLTSGQETQYF
>TRBJ2-3|few|TRBV7-2
CASSRTSGGEGTQYF
>TRBJ2-1|few|TRBV7-8
CASSSQRGPADEQFF
>TRBJ1-4|-|TRBV20-1
CSAPDRGAGAVEKLFF
>TRBJ2-1|few|TRBV21-1
CASSKRAGFYNEQFF
>TRBJ2-7|many|TRBV12-3/TRBV12-4
CATGESNNDGQYF
>TRBJ2-5|many|TRBV7-8
CASSWTGTQLETQYF
>TRBJ2-3|-|TRBV12-3/TRBV12-4
CASSFSGGGGDTQYF
>TRBJ1-1|-|TRBV10-2
CASRYRGEAFF
>TRBJ2-4|many|TRBV12-3/TRBV12-4
CASSLTDRDHIQYF
>TRBJ2-1|-|TRBV27
CASSSQRQEQFF
>TRBJ2-7|many|TRBV12-3/TRBV12-4
CASSFMGFTYEQYF
>TRBJ1-1|-|TRBV7-2
CASSITGSTEAFF
>TRBJ1-1|few|TRBV29-1
CSVRALKTMNTEAFF
>TRBJ2-6|-|TRBV7-8
CASSFGGQDSSGANVLTF
>TRBJ2-2|few|TRBV6-5
CASSYSHTGELFF
>TRBJ2-1|few|TRBV10-3
CAISESTAYNEQFF
>TRBJ2-5|-|TRBV12-3/TRBV12-4
CASSLAWTSGEETQYF
>TRBJ2-5|-|TRBV7-3
CDPRGGCETQYF
>TRBJ2-1|-|TRBV12-3/TRBV12-4
CASTTQRGGGPTYNEQFF
>TRBJ2-5|-|TRBV20-1
CSGALTGSETQYF
>TRBJ2-1|-|TRBV29-1
CSVGFWDRQTSNEQFF
>TRBJ1-1|few|TRBV20-1
CSALNRDNKLEAFF
>TRBJ2-7|few|TRBV20-1
CSARDTSGTAIYEQYF
>TRBJ2-2|many|TRBV29-1
CSVATGTGNTGELFF
>TRBJ2-1|once|TRBV6-1
CASTLLGLAGGPSEQFF
>TRBJ2-4|many|TRBV20-1
CSARVPGQGAKNIQYF
>TRBJ2-7|-|TRBV30
CASTEEAEQYF
>TRBJ1-1|few|TRBV7-2
CASSLESGGATEAFF
>TRBJ2-1|few|TRBV5-6
CASSLVFQPSSEQFF
>TRBJ1-6|-|TRBV7-2
CASSYGTGYSSYNSPLHF
>TRBJ2-1|-|TRBV10-3
CATDRGGYNEQFF
>TRBJ1-2|few|TRBV12-3/TRBV12-4
CASTKGQYGYTF
>TRBJ2-2|-|TRBV24-1
CATGTGNTGELFF
>TRBJ2-1|few|TRBV11-3
CASSPPSRTGEQFF
>TRBJ2-6|-|TRBV7-2
CASSLALGASGANVLTF